The present T cell receptor beta chain was sequenced within a study of regulatory T cells in long-lasting Graves disease. As to time point: persistent/refractory GD, antithyroid drugs over 5 years with positive TRAb. PBMCs were the source of the RNA used for TCR sequencing. Notes on the study in general: A limited number of samples was an acknowledged limitation. TRBV28, TRBJ1-2 and TRBJ2-5 were favored in persistent disease. Persistent patients shared more public clonotypes (roughly 2,800) than new patients (roughly 1,000).

Details on this clonotype: Antigen: not known.

Between the trimmed V and J ends, which lost 4 bases and 2 bases, there was a span of 15 bases. The CDR3 runs to 15 residues. Germline loops: CDR1 LGHDT, CDR2 YNNKEL (reference sequence). Libraries of TCR beta came from iRepertoire HTBI primers plus Arm-PCR of CDR3 regions. The authors' processing: Gene usage covered some 66 TRBV and 14 TRBJ segments. TCRdb fed the multiplex PCR reads into MiXCR, producing one record per CDR3 protein. These V and J calls derive from TCRdb rather than the authors' analysis. This sample yields 390,000 or so distinct CDR3 sequences, of which approximately 25% are seen a single time; around 30% belongs to the top ten.

The chain has TRBV3-1 and TRBJ2-7, with TRBD2 as a possible D gene (7 bases). The sequenced sample was peripheral blood mononuclear cells (PBMCs), obtained when the disease was refractory, from a patient treated with antithyroid drugs. This TCR derives from a woman in her thirties or forties with Graves disease. CDR3 amino acids: CASSRAGGATYEQYF. As DNA, the CDR3 is TGTGCCAGCAGCCGGGCTGGGGGGGCGACCTACGAGCAGTACTTC.